A selection of T cell receptor beta chains follows, all from one sample in a study of T cell repertoires in cytomegalovirus infection. TCRdb ran MiXCR on the reads and lists one entry per CDR3 protein. Found here are fewer than 250,000 distinct CDR3 sequences, around an eighth of them singletons; the top ten hold 1.5% to 2%. The sample taken for sequencing was PBMCs. The receptors originated from a human donor in good health (CMV status not recorded). Some clones in this sample may be carry-over from other donors' samples. CDR3s include the opening cysteine and the closing phenylalanine or tryptophan. The D gene is left open where the match is weak. Rows may omit the clone size; those that give it use once, few, many or a size class.

size: many; J: TRBJ2-7; D: -; V: TRBV6-2/TRBV6-3; DNA: TGTGCCAGCAGTTACTCGATGGGGACCTACGAGCAGTACTTC; CDR3: CASSYSMGTYEQYF
size: -; J: TRBJ1-1; D: TRBD1; V: TRBV19; DNA: TGTGCCAGTAGTACGACAGGGGATGGCACTGAAGCTTTCTTT; CDR3: CASSTTGDGTEAFF
size: many; J: TRBJ1-1; D: -; V: TRBV7-2; DNA: TGTGCCAGCAGCGCTGAGCCGCGCGGGGTCACTGAAGCTTTCTTT; CDR3: CASSAEPRGVTEAFF
size: many; J: TRBJ1-4; D: -; V: TRBV7-2; DNA: TGTGCCAGCAGTTCGGAAACTGGAGAAAAACTGTTTTTT; CDR3: CASSSETGEKLFF
size: medium-sized; J: TRBJ1-1; D: -; V: TRBV7-2; DNA: TGTGCCAGCAGCTCCCAGGGGAGCACTAAACTTGAAGCTTTCTTT; CDR3: CASSSQGSTKLEAFF
size: many; J: TRBJ1-2; D: -; V: TRBV10-3; DNA: TGTGCCATCAGTGAGGAGACCCTCTATGGCTACACCTTC; CDR3: CAISEETLYGYTF
size: -; J: TRBJ2-1; D: -; V: TRBV19; DNA: TGTGCCAGTAGTATAGTCGGAAATGAGCAGTTCTTC; CDR3: CASSIVGNEQFF
size: many; J: TRBJ1-1; D: -; V: TRBV6-5; DNA: TGTGCCAGCAGTTACTCGGGTCAGGGACTCAGCGGTGAAGCTTTCTTT; CDR3: CASSYSGQGLSGEAFF
size: many; J: TRBJ1-3; D: -; V: TRBV7-2; DNA: TGTGCCAGCAGCTTCGTGGCAGTGGGAAACACCATATATTTT; CDR3: CASSFVAVGNTIYF
size: many; J: TRBJ1-1; D: -; V: TRBV29-1; DNA: TGCAGCGTTGTAGTGTCGGGAGACACTGAAGCTTTCTTT; CDR3: CSVVVSGDTEAFF
size: once; J: TRBJ2-3; D: TRBD2; V: TRBV2; DNA: TGTGCCAGCAGCGGACTAGCGGGTAGCACAGATACGCAGTATTTT; CDR3: CASSGLAGSTDTQYF
size: many; J: TRBJ1-6; D: TRBD1; V: TRBV7-8; DNA: TGTGCCAGCAGCTTAAGTCGGGACAGTAATTCACCCCTCCACTTT; CDR3: CASSLSRDSNSPLHF
size: -; J: TRBJ1-5; D: -; V: TRBV19; DNA: TGTGCCAGTAGTACGTATCGAAATCAGCCCCAGCATTTT; CDR3: CASSTYRNQPQHF
size: -; J: TRBJ2-1; D: -; V: TRBV19; DNA: TGTGCCAGTAGTATAGGGAGGCCGTCTCCTGAGCAGTTCTTC; CDR3: CASSIGRPSPEQFF
size: -; J: TRBJ1-1; D: -; V: TRBV19; DNA: TGTGCCAGTAGCGGGAAAGCGGGCACTGAAGCTTTCTTT; CDR3: CASSGKAGTEAFF
size: many; J: TRBJ1-5; D: TRBD1; V: TRBV7-2; DNA: TGTGCCAGCAGCTTAGAGGGGGCAGTTAATCAGCCCCAGCATTTT; CDR3: CASSLEGAVNQPQHF
size: many; J: TRBJ2-7; D: TRBD1; V: TRBV19; DNA: TGTGCCAGTAGTATTGGGACAGGGTTATACGAGCAGTACTTC; CDR3: CASSIGTGLYEQYF
size: many; J: TRBJ2-7; D: TRBD2; V: TRBV7-2; DNA: TGTGCCAGCAGCTTGGGCTTCGGAGCGGGGGGGGAGCAGTACTTC; CDR3: CASSLGFGAGGEQYF
size: -; J: TRBJ2-5; D: -; V: TRBV6-2/TRBV6-3; DNA: TGTGCCAGCAGGGACTTATCCAAGGAGACCCAGTACTTC; CDR3: CASRDLSKETQYF
size: many; J: TRBJ1-1; D: -; V: TRBV7-2; DNA: TGTGCCAGCAGCTTAAGGGTAAGCAACACTGAAGCTTTCTTT; CDR3: CASSLRVSNTEAFF
size: -; J: TRBJ2-5; D: TRBD1; V: TRBV28; DNA: TGTGCCAGCAGTCGAATACAGGGGGCGGGCTATCGAGAGACCCAGTACTTC; CDR3: CASSRIQGAGYRETQYF
size: many; J: TRBJ1-1; D: -; V: TRBV7-2; DNA: TGTGCCAGCAGCTTAGTGGGAGGGACTGGCGGGGGGTACACTGAAGCTTTCTTT; CDR3: CASSLVGGTGGGYTEAFF
size: many; J: TRBJ2-3; D: TRBD2; V: TRBV7-3; DNA: TGTGCCAGCAGCCCAGGGAGGGCCGGCACAGATACGCAGTATTTT; CDR3: CASSPGRAGTDTQYF
size: few; J: TRBJ1-1; D: TRBD1; V: TRBV27; DNA: TGTGCCAGCAGTTTATCCAGGGGGCAAACTGAAGCTTTCTTT; CDR3: CASSLSRGQTEAFF
size: many; J: TRBJ2-1; D: TRBD2; V: TRBV28; DNA: TGTGCCACCGGGGGGGGTGGTGCACAGGCCCACAATGAGCAGTTCTTC; CDR3: CATGGGGAQAHNEQFF
size: -; J: TRBJ1-1; D: -; V: TRBV30; DNA: TGTGCCTGGAAACGAACAGAAAACACTGAAGCTTTCTTT; CDR3: CAWKRTENTEAFF
size: few; J: TRBJ2-5; D: TRBD2; V: TRBV20-1; DNA: TGCAGTGCTAGTCGGACTAGCGGGGGGTGGGAGACCCAGTACTTC; CDR3: CSASRTSGGWETQYF
size: many; J: TRBJ1-5; D: TRBD1; V: TRBV11-2; DNA: TGTGCCAGCAGCTTAAGAGGGGACAGGGACAGCAATCAGCCCCAGCATTTT; CDR3: CASSLRGDRDSNQPQHF
size: few; J: TRBJ1-1; D: -; V: TRBV29-1; DNA: TGCAGCGTTGAGGTGGCAGTATACACTGAAGCTTTCTTT; CDR3: CSVEVAVYTEAFF
size: many; J: TRBJ2-7; D: TRBD1; V: TRBV7-6; DNA: TGTGCCAGCAGCCTAACACAGGGGAACTCCTACGAGCAGTACTTC; CDR3: CASSLTQGNSYEQYF
size: -; J: TRBJ1-2; D: -; V: TRBV5-4; DNA: TGTGCCAGCAGCTTCTCCGGGGCCCAAGAAGGCTACACCTTC; CDR3: CASSFSGAQEGYTF
size: -; J: TRBJ1-6; D: -; V: TRBV7-2; DNA: TGTGCCAGCAGCTCCTCTTATAATTCACCCCTCCACTTT; CDR3: CASSSSYNSPLHF
size: many; J: TRBJ2-7; D: TRBD2; V: TRBV7-6; DNA: TGTGCCAGCAGCAAGAGGACTAGCGGGCCGCGGGAGCAGTACTTC; CDR3: CASSKRTSGPREQYF
size: few; J: TRBJ1-6; D: -; V: TRBV5-1; DNA: TGCGCCAGCAGCGCGGCAGATAATTCACCCCTCCACTTT; CDR3: CASSAADNSPLHF
size: few; J: TRBJ2-7; D: -; V: TRBV7-9; DNA: TGTGCCAGCAGCTTTAACCGGGTGTTCTACGAGCAGTACTTC; CDR3: CASSFNRVFYEQYF
size: many; J: TRBJ1-4; D: -; V: TRBV7-2; DNA: TGTGCCAGCAGCGACCCCGGGGGCACGAGAACTAATGAAAAACTGTTTTTT; CDR3: CASSDPGGTRTNEKLFF
size: few; J: TRBJ2-4; D: -; V: TRBV6-5; DNA: TGTGCCAGCAGTTCAGTCTCCGGGACCACGGCCAAAAACATTCAGTACTTC; CDR3: CASSSVSGTTAKNIQYF
size: many; J: TRBJ1-2; D: -; V: TRBV7-9; DNA: TGTGCCAGCAGCTTACTCGGGATTAACTATGGCTACACCTTC; CDR3: CASSLLGINYGYTF
size: once; J: TRBJ2-5; D: -; V: TRBV5-4; DNA: TGTGCCAGCAGCTCGGCGGGACAGATGCAAGAGACCCAGTACTTC; CDR3: CASSSAGQMQETQYF
size: many; J: TRBJ2-6; D: -; V: TRBV7-8; DNA: TGTGCCAGCAGCTTCAGGGACTCTGGGGCCAACGTCCTGACTTTC; CDR3: CASSFRDSGANVLTF
size: few; J: TRBJ1-4; D: -; V: TRBV4-2; DNA: TGTGCCAGCAGCCAAGATCGCCAAATTAATGGAGGGATGTTTTTT; CDR3: CASSQDRQINGGMFF
size: -; J: TRBJ1-5; D: TRBD1; V: TRBV28; DNA: TGTGCCAGCAGTCCCTCACGTGGGACAGGGGGTCAGCCCCAGCATTTT; CDR3: CASSPSRGTGGQPQHF
size: -; J: TRBJ2-3; D: -; V: TRBV2; DNA: TGTGCCAGCAGTGAAGTGGGGAGTAATACGCAGTATTTT; CDR3: CASSEVGSNTQYF
size: -; J: TRBJ1-2; D: -; V: TRBV7-9; DNA: TGTGCCAGCGCGAGCACCGCTAACTATGGCTACACCTTC; CDR3: CASASTANYGYTF